This passage covers 18 T cell receptor beta chains from one sample sequenced in a study of OX40 agonist ivuxolimab in advanced cancers. Clones were read by immunoSEQ multiplex PCR, and TCRdb kept only the in-frame ones, dropping some. The data show about 62,000 clones, about four fifths seen once. The sample consisted of CD4+ or CD8+ T cells sorted from blood, taken in a trial of the OX40 agonist ivuxolimab. Receptor source: an adult with an advanced solid tumor such as melanoma, head and neck, liver or kidney cancer.

This clone was picked up a small number of times. This rearrangement joins TRBV19 to TRBJ1-2; perhaps TRBD1 as D (6 bases). CDR1 and CDR2 from the germline V gene are LNHDA and SQIVND (reference sequence). Trimming stripped 3 bases from V and 7 bases from J, with 12 bases between. The CDR3 has 13 residues. The CDR3 sequence: CASSMRGAPGYTF. The CDR3 region has the DNA TGTGCCAGTAGTATGCGGGGGGCGCCTGGCTACACCTTC.

The chain carries TRBV5-4 and TRBJ2-3; TRBD2 matches 13 bases. V trimming: 3 bases; J trimming: 2 bases; junction bases outside the gene matches: 9. Germline CDR1 SGHNT, CDR2 YYREEE (reference sequence). The CDR3 extends over 18 amino acids. The CDR3 sequence: CASSSGTSGTRSTDTQYF. The CDR3 DNA follows: TGTGCCAGCAGCTCCGGGACTAGCGGGACGCGGTCCACAGATACGCAGTATTTT.

The table lists this clone with a few counts. The chain is built from TRBV5-6 and TRBJ2-2; D is perhaps TRBD2 (5 bases). This CDR3 is built from 16 residues. CDR1 is SGHDT and CDR2 is YYEEEE in the germline V gene. V was clipped by 2 bases and J by 1 base, with 12 bases between them. The CDR3 sequence is CASSFEGRRNTGELFF. Here the CDR3 DNA reads TGTGCCAGCAGCTTTGAGGGTAGAAGGAACACCGGGGAGCTGTTTTTT.

J is TRBJ1-5 and V is TRBV28; 12 bases agree with TRBD1. Germline CDR1 reads MDHEN; CDR2 reads SYDVKM. The CDR3 is 19 amino acids. The trim removed 5 bases at V and 6 bases at J, leaving 17 bases unmatched. CDR3 in DNA: TGTGCCAGCAGTCCTTCCGGGACAGGGGGCTTTTTTTCTGGTCAGCCCCAGCATTTT. Translating it yields CASSPSGTGGFFSGQPQHF.

J is TRBJ2-7 and V is TRBV27, with D possibly matching TRBD2 (5 bases). Germline V gene sequence: CDR1 MNHEY, CDR2 SMNVEV (reference sequence). This CDR3 comprises 14 residues. V was pared by 2 bases and J by 1 base, with 9 bases between. The CDR3 DNA follows: TGTGCCAGCAGTTTACGGGAAGGATCCTACGAGCAGTACTTC. It is translated as CASSLREGSYEQYF.

The chain combines TRBV28 with TRBJ1-2, with D maybe TRBD1 (6 bases). The germline V gene has CDR1 MDHEN and CDR2 SYDVKM. The CDR3 runs 12 residues. V lost 9 bases to trimming and J lost 6 bases, with 14 bases between them. CDR3 region: CASGGGRNGYTF. Here the CDR3 DNA reads TGTGCCAGTGGAGGGGGTCGTAATGGCTACACCTTC.

The CDR3, as DNA: TGTGCCAAGGGACGTATGAACACTGAAGCTTTCTTT. It translates to CAKGRMNTEAFF. The genes are TRBV2 and TRBJ1-1; maybe TRBD1 (5 bases). Trimming cost V 10 bases and J 0 bases, with 9 bases left between them. The CDR3 covers 12 residues. Germline V gene sequence: CDR1 SNHLY, CDR2 FYNNEI. The variable domain in full, with the rest retrieved from reference TRBV2 and TRBJ1-1, is EPEVTQTPSHQVTQMGQEVILRCVPISNHLYFYWYRQILGQKVEFLVSFYNNEISEKSEIFDDQFSVERPDGSNFTLKIRSTKLEDSAMYFCAKGRMNTEAFFGQGTRLTVV.

The chain is built from TRBV30 and TRBJ2-5; 8 nucleotides line up with TRBD1. The V gene end was trimmed by 7 bases and the J gene end by 5 bases; junction bases not matched to a gene: 9. Germline V CDR1 and CDR2: GTSNPN, SVGIG (reference sequence). CDR3 size: 13 residues. For the CDR3, the DNA is TGTGCCTCCTCCAGGGGGCTGGTCGAGACCCAGTACTTC. Its translation: CASSRGLVETQYF.

The gene calls are TRBV7-2 and TRBJ2-2, with D tentatively TRBD1 (6 bases). The CDR3 has 14 amino acids. From germline, CDR1 is SGHTA and CDR2 FQGNSA. V was trimmed by 5 bases and J by 2 bases, leaving 9 bases between them. DNA for the CDR3: TGTGCCAGCAGCGTACAGGGAAACACCGGGGAGCTGTTTTTT. It yields the protein CASSVQGNTGELFF.

The rearrangement joins TRBV5-8 to TRBJ2-7; the D gene is possibly TRBD1 (6 bases). The CDR3 is made up of 14 amino acids. Per germline, CDR1 SGHTS and CDR2 YDEGEE. V lost 4 bases and J lost 2, with 13 bases in between. Here the CDR3 DNA reads TGTGCCAGCAGCCACGGACACAGGGCCTACGAGCAGTACGTC. It translates to CASSHGHRAYEQYV.

The J gene is TRBJ2-1, the V gene TRBV28; 7 bases line up with TRBD1. The CDR3 length is 16 residues. The V segment lost 4 bases and the J segment 8 bases; nucleotides outside the gene matches: 14. Germline V gene lookup returns CDR1 MDHEN and CDR2 SYDVKM. The CDR3 here is CASSSPMRQGGDEQFF. The CDR3 DNA is TGTGCCAGCAGTTCCCCCATGCGGCAAGGGGGCGATGAGCAGTTCTTC.

This clone was counted between two and nine times. This chain connects TRBV13 to TRBJ1-5; TRBD1 is a possible D gene (6 bases). The ends were cut back, 1 base at V and 4 bases at J, with 14 bases in the middle. The germline CDR1 and CDR2 sequences are PRHDT and FYEKMQ (reference sequence). The length of the CDR3 is 16 residues. The DNA of the CDR3 is TGTGCCAGCAGCTTAGCGAGAGGGCAGGGGAATCAGCCCCAGCATTTT. Translating it yields CASSLARGQGNQPQHF.

This chain links TRBV7-9 with TRBJ1-5; no firm D call. V lost 3 bases to trimming and J lost 5 bases, with 14 bases between them. Germline CDR1 is SEHNR and CDR2 is FQNEAQ (reference sequence). This CDR3 spans 15 amino acids. The CDR3 here is CASSFDGQWDQPQHF. CDR3 in DNA: TGTGCCAGCAGCTTCGATGGGCAGTGGGATCAGCCCCAGCATTTT.

This rearrangement joins TRBV28 to TRBJ1-2, with D tentatively TRBD1 (5 bases). The CDR3 covers 12 residues. From germline, CDR1 is MDHEN and CDR2 SYDVKM. V was cut by 7 bases and J by 0 bases, with 6 bases left in between. CDR3 nucleotide sequence: TGTGCCAGCAACAGGTCTAACTATGGCTACACCTTC. Protein product: CASNRSNYGYTF.

The rearrangement joins TRBV6-6 to TRBJ1-4, with no clear D. The germline V gene encodes CDR1 MNHNY and CDR2 SVGAGI (reference sequence). The V end was cut by 3 bases, the J end by 0 bases, with 8 bases between. CDR3 length: 15 residues. The DNA for the CDR3 is TGTGCCAGCAGTTATCCCGGTTCAACTAATGAAAAACTGTTTTTT. It translates to CASSYPGSTNEKLFF.

A single count supports this clone. The sample carries other DNA sequences with the same CDR3. This sequence joins TRBV19 and TRBJ2-1, with D uncertain. Trimming removed 3 bases from V and 4 bases from J, with 4 bases in between. The CDR3 loop spans 12 amino acids. The germline CDR1 and CDR2 sequences are LNHDA and SQIVND (reference sequence). The CDR3 DNA is TGTGCCAGTAGTATTGGGTACAATGAGCAGTTCTTC. It codes for CASSIGYNEQFF.

The chain carries TRBV4-2 and TRBJ1-6; D uncertain. The CDR3 totals 12 residues. The V gene's germline CDR1 is LGHNA and CDR2 YNFKEQ. V was shortened by 4 bases and J by 10 bases, with 8 bases between the two germline ends. The CDR3 loop is CASSPDDSPLHF. The CDR3 DNA follows: TGTGCCAGCAGCCCCGACGACTCACCCCTCCACTTT.

The rearrangement joins TRBV6-6 to TRBJ2-5, with a possible D match to TRBD2 (6 bases). This CDR3 is 13 amino acids long. Germline loops: CDR1 MNHNY, CDR2 SVGAGI (reference sequence). The V gene lost 4 bases and the J gene lost 5 bases, with 11 bases spanning the gap. CDR3 sequence (DNA): TGTGCCAGCAGTTTCGGGAGCGCCGAGACCCAGTACTTC. It is translated as CASSFGSAETQYF.